This TCR beta chain was recorded in a study of metastatic and nonmetastatic thyroid tumors. After removal of 7 bases from V and 5 bases from J, the junction contained 14 bases not matched to a gene. There are 16 residues in the CDR3. CDR1 is MNHEY, CDR2 SVGAGI, per germline. Using MiXCR, TCRdb re-called clones from the PCR reads. The sample shows 30,000 to 35,000 clones, more than 25% of them seen only once. Prior to thyroid surgery, none of the patients had received any treatment. The source is a female donor with papillary thyroid cancer or a benign thyroid nodule (not recorded which). Some clones in this sample may be carry-over from other donors' samples. Sequences were obtained from blood. The rearrangement links TRBV6-5 to TRBJ2-1; 7 bases align to TRBD2. The CDR3 loop reads CASNSYRLAANNEQFF. The CDR3 region has the DNA TGTGCCAGCAATTCCTACAGGCTAGCGGCCAACAATGAGCAGTTCTTC.